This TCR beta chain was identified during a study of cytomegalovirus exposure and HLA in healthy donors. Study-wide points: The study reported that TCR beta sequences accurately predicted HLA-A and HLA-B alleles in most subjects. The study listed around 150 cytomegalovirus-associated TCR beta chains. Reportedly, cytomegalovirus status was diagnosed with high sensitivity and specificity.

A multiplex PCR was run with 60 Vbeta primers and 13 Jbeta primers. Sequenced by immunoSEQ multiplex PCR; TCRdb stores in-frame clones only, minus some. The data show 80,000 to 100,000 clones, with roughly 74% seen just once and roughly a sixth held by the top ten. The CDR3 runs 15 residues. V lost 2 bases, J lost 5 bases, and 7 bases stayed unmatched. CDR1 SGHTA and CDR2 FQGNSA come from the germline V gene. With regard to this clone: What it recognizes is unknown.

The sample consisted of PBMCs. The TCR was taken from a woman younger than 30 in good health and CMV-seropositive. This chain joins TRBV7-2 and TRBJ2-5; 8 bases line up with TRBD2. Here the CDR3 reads CASSLIGGGRETQYF. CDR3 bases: TGTGCCAGCAGCTTAATTGGCGGGGGGCGGGAGACCCAGTACTTC.